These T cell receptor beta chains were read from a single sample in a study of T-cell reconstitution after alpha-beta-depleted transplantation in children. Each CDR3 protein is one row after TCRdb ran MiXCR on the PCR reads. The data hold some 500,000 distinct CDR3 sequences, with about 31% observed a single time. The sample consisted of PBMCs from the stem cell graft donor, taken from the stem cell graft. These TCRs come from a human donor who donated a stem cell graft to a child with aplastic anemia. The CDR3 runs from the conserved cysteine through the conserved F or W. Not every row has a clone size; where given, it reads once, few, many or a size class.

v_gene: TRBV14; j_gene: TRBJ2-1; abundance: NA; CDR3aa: CASSQDSGRVGFDEQFF
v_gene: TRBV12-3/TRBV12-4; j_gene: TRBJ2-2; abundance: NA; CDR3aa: CASRGGGSFTGELFF
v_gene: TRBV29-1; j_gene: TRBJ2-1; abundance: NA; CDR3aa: CSVEDLGLADYNEQFF
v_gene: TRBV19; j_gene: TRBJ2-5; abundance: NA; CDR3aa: CASSIIFRRETQYF
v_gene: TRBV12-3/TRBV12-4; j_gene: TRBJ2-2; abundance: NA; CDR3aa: CASRRDRGHVGELFF
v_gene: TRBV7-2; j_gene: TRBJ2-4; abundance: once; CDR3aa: CASSSGQGDIQYF
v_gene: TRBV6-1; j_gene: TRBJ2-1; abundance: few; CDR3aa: CASSRLASEQFF
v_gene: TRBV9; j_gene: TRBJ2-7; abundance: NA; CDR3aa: CASSATGRWTYEQYF
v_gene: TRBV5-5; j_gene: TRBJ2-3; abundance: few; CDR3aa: CASSDPGDRGLQTDTQYF
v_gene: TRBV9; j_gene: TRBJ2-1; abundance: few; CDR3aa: CASSVLSGRYNEQFF
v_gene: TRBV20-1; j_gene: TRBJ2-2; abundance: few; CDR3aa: CSANGKKTGELFF
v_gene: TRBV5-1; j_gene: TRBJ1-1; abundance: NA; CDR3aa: CASSPARDVGTEAFF
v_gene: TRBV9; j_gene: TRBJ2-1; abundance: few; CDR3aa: CASSVGGPILNYNEQFF
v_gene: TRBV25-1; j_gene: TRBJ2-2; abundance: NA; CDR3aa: CASSERGQGSGELFF
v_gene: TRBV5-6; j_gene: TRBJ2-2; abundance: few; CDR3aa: CASSGFGRATPNTGELFF
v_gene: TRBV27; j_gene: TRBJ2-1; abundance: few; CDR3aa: CASTATLAGKVEQFF
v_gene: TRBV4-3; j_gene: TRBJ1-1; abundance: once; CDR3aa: CASSQNIGSEAFF
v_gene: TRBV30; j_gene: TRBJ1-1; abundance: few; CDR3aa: CACPGTANTEAFF
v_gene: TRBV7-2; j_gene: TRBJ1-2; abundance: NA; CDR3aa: CASRAGANYGYTF
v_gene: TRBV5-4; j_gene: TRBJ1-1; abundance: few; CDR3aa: CASSRDRLDTEAFF
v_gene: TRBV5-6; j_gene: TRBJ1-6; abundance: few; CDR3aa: CASSLASWTDYNSPLHF
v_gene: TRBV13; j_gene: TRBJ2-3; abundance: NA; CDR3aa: CASSLDGTSGKSDTQYF
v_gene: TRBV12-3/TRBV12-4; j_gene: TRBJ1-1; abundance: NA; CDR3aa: CASSSGTGWPTEAFF
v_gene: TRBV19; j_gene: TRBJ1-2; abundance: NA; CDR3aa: CASSDNDDGYGYTF
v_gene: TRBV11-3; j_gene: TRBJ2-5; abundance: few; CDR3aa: CASSLQARVVETQYF
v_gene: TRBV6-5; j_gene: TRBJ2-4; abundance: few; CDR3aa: CASSYSSIISPHYF
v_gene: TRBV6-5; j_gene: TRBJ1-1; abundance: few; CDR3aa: CASSYSGGGSTEAFF